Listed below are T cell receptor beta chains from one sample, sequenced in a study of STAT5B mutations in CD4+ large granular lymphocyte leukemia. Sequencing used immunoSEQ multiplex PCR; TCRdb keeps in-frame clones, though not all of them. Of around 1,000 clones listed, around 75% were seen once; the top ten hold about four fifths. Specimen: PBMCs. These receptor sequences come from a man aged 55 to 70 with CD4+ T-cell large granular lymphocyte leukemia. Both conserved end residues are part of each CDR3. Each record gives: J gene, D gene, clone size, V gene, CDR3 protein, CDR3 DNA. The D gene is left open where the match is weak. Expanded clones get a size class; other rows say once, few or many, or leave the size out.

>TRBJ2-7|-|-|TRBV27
CAAGQGYEQYF
TGTGCCGCTGGGCAGGGCTACGAGCAGTACTTC
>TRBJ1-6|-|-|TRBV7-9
CASSFWGDYNSPLHF
TGTGCCAGCAGCTTCTGGGGGGACTATAATTCACCCCTCCACTTT
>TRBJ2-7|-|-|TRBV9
CASSGQTPFEQYF
TGTGCCAGCAGCGGCCAGACTCCTTTCGAGCAGTACTTC
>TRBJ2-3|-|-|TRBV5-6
CASSFWGDTQYF
TGTGCCAGCAGCTTTTGGGGGGATACGCAGTATTTT
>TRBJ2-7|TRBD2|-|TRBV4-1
CASSLREGGGAYEQYF
TGCGCCAGCAGCCTCCGAGAGGGCGGGGGTGCGTACGAGCAGTACTTC
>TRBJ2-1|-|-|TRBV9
CASSVDQGGGSYNEQFF
TGTGCCAGCAGCGTCGACCAAGGGGGGGGATCCTACAATGAGCAGTTCTTC
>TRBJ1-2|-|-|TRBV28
CASSLKGGYYGYTF
TGTGCCAGCAGTTTAAAAGGGGGGTACTATGGCTACACCTTC
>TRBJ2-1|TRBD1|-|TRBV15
CATSRTGGDEQFF
TGTGCCACCAGCAGGACAGGGGGAGACGAGCAGTTCTTC
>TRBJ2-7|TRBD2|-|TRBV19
CASSPFGGVVTYEQYF
TGTGCCAGTAGCCCCTTTGGGGGGGTCGTTACCTACGAGCAGTACTTC
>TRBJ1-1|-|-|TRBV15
CATSRGRGGLNTEAFF
TGTGCCACCAGCAGAGGAAGGGGAGGGTTGAACACTGAAGCTTTCTTT
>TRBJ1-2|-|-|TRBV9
CASSPRDAANYGYTF
TGTGCCAGCAGCCCCCGGGACGCCGCTAACTATGGCTACACCTTC
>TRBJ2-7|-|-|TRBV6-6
CASSYSLGGDYEQYF
TGTGCCAGCAGTTACTCCCTGGGGGGCGACTACGAGCAGTACTTC
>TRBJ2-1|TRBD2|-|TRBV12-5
CASGLDSGGYNEQFF
TGTGCTAGTGGTTTGGATAGCGGGGGGTACAATGAGCAGTTCTTC
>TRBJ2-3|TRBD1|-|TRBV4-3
CASSPGQGAWETQYF
TGCGCCAGCAGCCCTGGACAGGGGGCTTGGGAAACGCAGTATTTT
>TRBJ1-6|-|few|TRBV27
CASIPWGYNSPLHF
TGTGCCAGCATCCCTTGGGGGTATAATTCACCCCTCCACTTT
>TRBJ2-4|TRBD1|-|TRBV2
CASSMGQGAGDIQYF
TGTGCCAGCAGTATGGGACAGGGGGCGGGAGACATTCAGTACTTC
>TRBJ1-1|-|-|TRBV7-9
CASVGEAGVYTEAFF
TGTGCCAGCGTGGGAGAGGCGGGTGTGTACACTGAAGCTTTCTTT
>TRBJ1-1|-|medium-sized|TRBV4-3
CASSPLHGDTEAFF
TGCGCCAGCAGCCCACTTCATGGGGACACTGAAGCTTTCTTT
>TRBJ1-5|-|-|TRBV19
CASSSRFNQPQHF
TGTGCCAGTAGTAGCCGATTCAATCAGCCCCAGCATTTT
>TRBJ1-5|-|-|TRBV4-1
CASSQDQGINQPQHF
TGCGCCAGCAGCCAAGATCAAGGAATCAATCAGCCCCAGCATTTT
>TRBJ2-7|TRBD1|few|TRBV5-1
CASSLEGQGNHEQYF
TGCGCCAGCAGCTTGGAAGGACAGGGAAATCACGAGCAGTACTTC
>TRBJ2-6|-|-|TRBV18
CASSPQLGANVLTF
TGTGCCAGCTCACCACAACTTGGGGCCAACGTCCTGACTTTC
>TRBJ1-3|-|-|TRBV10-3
CAIGSADTIYF
TGTGCCATCGGTTCGGCGGACACCATATATTTT
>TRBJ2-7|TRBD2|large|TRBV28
CASSPTGLESEQYF
TGTGCCAGCAGTCCCACGGGACTAGAGAGCGAGCAGTACTTC
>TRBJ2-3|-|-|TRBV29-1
CSVDHRAWGGSTDTQYF
TGCAGCGTAGACCACAGGGCTTGGGGGGGTAGCACAGATACGCAGTATTTT
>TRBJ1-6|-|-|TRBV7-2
CASSFGQGNSPLHF
TGTGCCAGCAGCTTTGGTCAGGGGAATTCACCCCTCCACTTT
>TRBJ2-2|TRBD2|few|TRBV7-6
CASSLGAGTGELFF
TGTGCCAGCAGCCTAGGAGCGGGGACCGGGGAGCTGTTTTTT
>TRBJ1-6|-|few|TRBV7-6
CASSSGGNSPLHF
TGTGCCAGCAGCTCTGGGGGTAATTCACCCCTCCACTTT
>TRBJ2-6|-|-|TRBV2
CASSELVGGPYAGANVLTF
TGTGCCAGCAGTGAACTGGTGGGGGGGCCCTATGCTGGGGCCAACGTCCTGACTTTC
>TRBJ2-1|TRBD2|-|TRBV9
CASSVWASGGNEQFF
TGTGCCAGCAGCGTATGGGCTAGCGGGGGCAATGAGCAGTTCTTC
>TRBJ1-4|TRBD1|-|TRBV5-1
CASSESTAGGEKLFF
TGCGCCAGCAGTGAATCGACGGCAGGGGGTGAAAAACTGTTTTTT
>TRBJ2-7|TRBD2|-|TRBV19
CASSPGGGTEQYF
TGTGCCAGTAGCCCGGGGGGGGGCACCGAGCAGTACTTC
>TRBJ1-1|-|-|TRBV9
CASSGAVLNTEAFF
TGTGCCAGCAGCGGGGCCGTTCTGAACACTGAAGCTTTCTTT
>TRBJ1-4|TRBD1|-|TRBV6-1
CASSEALQGVREKLFF
TGTGCCAGCAGTGAAGCGCTACAGGGGGTTCGTGAAAAACTGTTTTTT
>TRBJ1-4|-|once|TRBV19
CASSTGRDNEKLFF
TGTGCCAGTAGTACCGGCAGAGATAATGAAAAACTGTTTTTT
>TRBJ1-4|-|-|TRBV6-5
CASSTGTENEKLFF
TGTGCCAGCAGCACCGGGACGGAGAATGAAAAACTGTTTTTT
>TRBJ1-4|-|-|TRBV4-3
CASSQGWRTFNEKLFF
TGCGCCAGCAGCCAAGGGTGGAGAACCTTTAATGAAAAACTGTTTTTT
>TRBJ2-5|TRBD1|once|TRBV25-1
CASSGQGARETQYF
TGTGCCAGCAGTGGGCAGGGGGCGAGAGAGACCCAGTACTTC
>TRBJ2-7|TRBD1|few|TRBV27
CASSLDRDLGYEQYF
TGTGCCAGCAGTTTGGACAGGGACCTTGGTTACGAGCAGTACTTC
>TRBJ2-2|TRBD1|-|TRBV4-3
CASSQGTGGTGELFF
TGCGCCAGCAGCCAAGGGACAGGGGGAACCGGGGAGCTGTTTTTT
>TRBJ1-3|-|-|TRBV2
CASSAQSGAGNTIYF
TGTGCCAGCAGTGCCCAGTCCGGGGCTGGAAACACCATATATTTT
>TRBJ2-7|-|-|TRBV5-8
CASSLLGNYEQYF
TGTGCCAGCAGCTTGTTAGGGAATTACGAGCAGTACTTC
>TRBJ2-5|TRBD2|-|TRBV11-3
CASSEGTSGGQETQYF
TGTGCCAGCAGCGAAGGGACTAGCGGGGGTCAAGAGACCCAGTACTTC
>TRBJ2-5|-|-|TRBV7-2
CASSSTHREGWETQYF
TGTGCCAGCAGCTCTACTCACAGGGAAGGTTGGGAGACCCAGTACTTC
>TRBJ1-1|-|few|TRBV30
CAWSKEGVGTEAFF
TGTGCCTGGAGTAAGGAGGGGGTAGGAACTGAAGCTTTCTTT
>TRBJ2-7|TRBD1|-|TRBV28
CASSDRVGEEQYF
TGTGCCAGCAGTGACAGGGTAGGGGAGGAGCAGTACTTC
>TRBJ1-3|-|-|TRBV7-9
CASSSLGQSGNTIYF
TGTGCCAGCAGCTCCCTAGGACAATCTGGAAACACCATATATTTT